These T cell receptor beta chains were read from a single sample in a study of blood T cells in healthy people across ages. Each CDR3 protein gets one entry after TCRdb re-called the 5' RACE reads with MiXCR. The sample includes around 1,000,000 distinct CDR3 sequences, 20% to 25% of them seen just once. The data were also submitted as part of a second study, on T cells of mothers and their children.

The sample comprised blood. These receptor sequences come from a girl aged 2-10 years in good health. The CDR3 runs from the conserved cysteine through the conserved F or W. Fields, in order: J gene, CDR3 length, D gene, V gene, clone size, CDR3 protein, CDR3 DNA. D genes are given only for firm matches. Some rows mark clone size as missing; the rest say once, few, many or name a class of expanded clone.

TRBJ2-3,14,NA,TRBV6-6,NA,CASSRLLDTDTQYF,TGTGCCAGCAGCAGACTCCTGGACACAGATACGCAGTATTTT
TRBJ2-3,16,TRBD1,TRBV15,few,CATSRAGQDGTDTQYF,TGTGCCACCAGCAGAGCCGGACAGGATGGGACAGATACGCAGTATTTT
TRBJ2-7,15,TRBD2,TRBV7-2,NA,CASSLKTSGAYEQYF,TGTGCCAGCAGCTTGAAGACTAGCGGGGCCTACGAGCAGTACTTC
TRBJ2-1,14,NA,TRBV7-9,NA,CASSQKIWPLEQFF,TGTGCCAGCAGCCAGAAGATTTGGCCTTTGGAGCAGTTCTTC
TRBJ2-5,15,TRBD1,TRBV6-1,few,CASSDPGTGRETQYF,TGTGCCAGCAGCGATCCCGGGACAGGGAGGGAGACCCAGTACTTC
TRBJ2-1,12,TRBD1,TRBV29-1,NA,CSVGQGADEQFF,TGCAGCGTCGGACAGGGTGCGGATGAGCAGTTCTTC
TRBJ1-2,15,TRBD1,TRBV5-1,once,CASRHPDRDLDGYTF,TGCGCCAGCAGGCACCCGGACAGGGACTTGGATGGCTACACCTTC
TRBJ2-3,13,TRBD2,TRBV29-1,NA,CSAERGGRDTQYF,TGCAGCGCTGAGCGGGGGGGCAGGGATACGCAGTATTTT
TRBJ1-3,14,TRBD1,TRBV12-3/TRBV12-4,few,CASRAPGGGNTIYF,TGTGCCAGCAGGGCCCCAGGGGGAGGAAACACCATATATTTT
TRBJ1-2,15,NA,TRBV4-1,NA,CASSPGEGTNHGYTF,TGCGCCAGCAGCCCTGGGGAGGGAACCAACCATGGCTACACCTTC
TRBJ2-6,16,NA,TRBV7-6,few,CASSLDPSSGANVLTF,TGTGCCAGCAGCTTAGATCCAAGCTCTGGGGCCAACGTCCTGACTTTC
TRBJ2-1,14,TRBD1,TRBV20-1,few,CSARPTGGYNEQFF,TGCAGTGCTAGACCGACAGGGGGCTATAATGAGCAGTTCTTC
TRBJ2-1,16,NA,TRBV12-3/TRBV12-4,once,CASSHSTQITGNEQFF,TGTGCCAGCAGTCATTCCACCCAAATCACGGGCAATGAGCAGTTCTTC
TRBJ2-6,15,NA,TRBV4-1,many,CASSQGGTGANVLTF,TGCGCCAGCAGCCAAGGGGGGACTGGGGCCAACGTCCTGACTTTC
TRBJ2-1,15,TRBD2,TRBV5-1,NA,CASSGPGLAYNEQFF,TGCGCCAGCAGCGGACCGGGACTAGCCTACAATGAGCAGTTCTTC
TRBJ1-1,17,NA,TRBV6-1,NA,CASSAYKTWEKGTEAFF,TGTGCCAGCAGCGCCTATAAAACTTGGGAGAAGGGGACTGAAGCTTTCTTT
TRBJ2-7,14,NA,TRBV28,few,CASITRMTPYEQYF,TGTGCCAGCATAACTCGTATGACCCCCTACGAGCAGTACTTC
TRBJ1-4,17,NA,TRBV5-1,NA,CASSSIKSGTLGGKLFF,TGCGCCAGCAGCTCGATAAAATCCGGGACGCTCGGCGGAAAACTGTTTTTT
TRBJ2-5,14,NA,TRBV7-2,NA,CASSPPGLKETQYF,TGTGCCAGCAGCCCACCTGGATTAAAGGAGACCCAGTACTTC
TRBJ1-1,12,TRBD1,TRBV20-1,NA,CSARDRVTEAFF,TGCAGTGCTAGGGACAGGGTTACTGAAGCTTTCTTT
TRBJ2-1,14,TRBD2,TRBV10-3,NA,CAISGLAGGNEQFF,TGTGCCATCAGTGGCCTAGCGGGAGGCAATGAGCAGTTCTTC
TRBJ2-2,14,TRBD1,TRBV2,once,CASGDRDVTGELFF,TGTGCCAGCGGTGACAGGGACGTCACCGGGGAGCTGTTTTTT
TRBJ2-7,15,TRBD1,TRBV4-1,many,CASSQGQGASYEQYF,TGCGCCAGCAGCCAAGGACAGGGGGCCTCCTACGAGCAGTACTTC
TRBJ2-5,13,NA,TRBV29-1,NA,CSVEFTVQETQYF,TGCAGCGTTGAATTCACAGTTCAAGAGACCCAGTACTTC
TRBJ2-1,18,TRBD2,TRBV27,NA,CASSPLSSSGLIYNEQFF,TGTGCCAGCAGTCCGCTCTCATCTAGCGGCCTCATCTACAATGAGCAGTTCTTC
TRBJ2-1,17,NA,TRBV4-1,few,CASSQRVAGQLYNEQFF,TGCGCCAGCAGCCAGCGGGTTGCGGGGCAACTCTACAATGAGCAGTTCTTC
TRBJ1-6,15,TRBD1,TRBV27,few,CASSDKGGPFWPLHF,TGTGCCAGCAGTGATAAAGGGGGCCCCTTTTGGCCCCTCCACTTT
TRBJ2-3,13,NA,TRBV29-1,NA,CSVGQRLFDTQYF,TGCAGCGTTGGGCAGCGTCTGTTTGATACGCAGTATTTT
TRBJ2-1,14,TRBD1,TRBV6-5,few,CASSYRQGTNEQFF,TGTGCCAGCAGCTATAGACAGGGCACGAACGAGCAGTTCTTC
TRBJ2-1,14,NA,TRBV4-1,few,CASSQSLAHNEQFF,TGCGCCAGCAGCCAGAGTCTAGCGCACAATGAGCAGTTCTTC
TRBJ1-2,15,TRBD1,TRBV7-2,NA,CASSLDGDSNYGYTF,TGTGCCAGCAGCTTAGATGGGGACAGCAACTATGGCTACACCTTC
TRBJ1-5,16,NA,TRBV12-3/TRBV12-4,few,CASSDPGRTRNQPQHF,TGTGCCAGTTCGGACCCGGGACGGACGCGCAATCAGCCCCAGCATTTT
TRBJ1-6,13,NA,TRBV7-8,few,CASSLGDTGPLHF,TGTGCCAGCAGCTTAGGGGACACCGGCCCCCTCCACTTT
TRBJ2-1,16,NA,TRBV7-2,NA,CASSLEVGTSYNEQFF,TGTGCCAGCAGCTTAGAGGTGGGGACCTCCTACAATGAGCAGTTCTTC
TRBJ2-3,16,TRBD2,TRBV7-9,NA,CASSLNLAGDADTQYF,TGTGCCAGCAGCTTAAATCTAGCGGGAGATGCAGATACGCAGTATTTT
TRBJ2-1,15,TRBD2,TRBV27,few,CASSSTSGRNNEQFF,TGTGCCAGCAGTTCGACTAGCGGGAGGAATAATGAGCAGTTCTTC
TRBJ2-1,13,NA,TRBV6-5,few,CASSYLGYNEQFF,TGTGCCAGCAGTTATTTAGGCTACAATGAGCAGTTCTTC
TRBJ2-3,15,NA,TRBV28,NA,CASSFLGINTDTQYF,TGTGCCAGCAGTTTCCTCGGGATTAATACAGATACGCAGTATTTT
TRBJ1-1,14,NA,TRBV18,NA,CASSTSGVGPEAFF,TGTGCCAGCTCGACCTCGGGGGTAGGCCCTGAAGCTTTCTTT
TRBJ2-3,15,NA,TRBV15,NA,CATSRRGLITDTQYF,TGTGCCACCAGCAGACGCGGACTGATCACAGATACGCAGTATTTT
TRBJ1-1,13,NA,TRBV12-3/TRBV12-4,NA,CASSREDFAEAFF,TGTGCCAGCAGCCGGGAAGATTTCGCTGAAGCTTTCTTT
TRBJ1-1,13,NA,TRBV12-3/TRBV12-4,NA,CASSLGWTAEAFF,TGTGCCAGCAGCTTGGGGTGGACAGCTGAAGCTTTCTTT
TRBJ2-2,15,TRBD1,TRBV29-1,few,CSVQLDRGNTGELFF,TGCAGCGTCCAATTGGACAGGGGGAACACCGGGGAGCTGTTTTTT
TRBJ2-3,15,NA,TRBV7-9,NA,CASSLPGQSTDTQYF,TGTGCCAGCAGCTTGCCGGGACAAAGCACAGATACGCAGTATTTT
TRBJ1-1,13,TRBD1,TRBV29-1,NA,CSADRERDTEAFF,TGCAGCGCCGACAGGGAGAGGGACACTGAAGCTTTCTTT
TRBJ2-6,16,NA,TRBV28,few,CASSSQEQARANVLTF,TGTGCCAGCAGTTCCCAAGAGCAGGCTAGGGCCAACGTCCTGACTTTC
TRBJ2-7,15,TRBD1,TRBV12-3/TRBV12-4,NA,CASSPTGQDTYEQYF,TGTGCCAGCAGCCCGACCGGACAGGACACCTACGAGCAGTACTTC
TRBJ2-7,15,NA,TRBV6-2/TRBV6-3,NA,CASRRRITGLHEQYF,TGTGCCAGCAGACGCAGAATTACAGGGCTCCACGAGCAGTACTTC